This TCR beta chain was observed in a study of glioma-infiltrating T cells after dendritic cell vaccination. The immunoSEQ assay amplified TCRB CDR3 from up to about 2 ug DNA. Clones were read by immunoSEQ multiplex PCR, and TCRdb kept only the in-frame ones, dropping some. The sample has roughly 80,000 clones, more than 75% seen once. As to time point: after dendritic cell vaccination, including at tumor progression/relapse. Isocitrate dehydrogenase mutation was absent in all glioblastoma patients. The CDR3 contains 14 residues. CDR1 and CDR2 (germline): MNHEY, SMNVEV (reference sequence). V gave up 2 bases and J gave up 2 bases, with 9 bases separating them.

This chain links TRBV27 with TRBJ1-1; no clear D. This receptor was taken from a human donor with glioblastoma. Sequences were derived from blood, sampled after dendritic cell vaccination. CDR3 protein: CASSLQGDNTEAFF. CDR3 bases: TGTGCCAGCAGTTTACAAGGAGATAACACTGAAGCTTTCTTT.